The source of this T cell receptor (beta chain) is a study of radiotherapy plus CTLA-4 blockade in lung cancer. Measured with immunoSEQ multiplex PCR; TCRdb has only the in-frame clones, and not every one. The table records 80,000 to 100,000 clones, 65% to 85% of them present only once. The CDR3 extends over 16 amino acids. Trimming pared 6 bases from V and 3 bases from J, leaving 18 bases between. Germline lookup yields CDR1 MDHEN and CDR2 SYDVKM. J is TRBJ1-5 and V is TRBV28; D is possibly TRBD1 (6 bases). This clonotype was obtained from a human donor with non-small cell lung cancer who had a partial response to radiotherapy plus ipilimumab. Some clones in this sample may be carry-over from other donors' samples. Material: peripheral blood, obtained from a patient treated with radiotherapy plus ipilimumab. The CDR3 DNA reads TGTGCCAGCAGGGGTTGGTCGGACAGATCCAATCAGCCCCAGCATTTT. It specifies CASRGWSDRSNQPQHF.